The sample holds a few counts of the clone carrying this T cell receptor (beta chain). The TCR beta library used iRepertoire HTBI primers with Arm-PCR amplification of CDR3. In TCRdb, the multiplex PCR reads were re-called with MiXCR into one record per CDR3 protein. Altogether some 300,000 distinct CDR3 sequences are present, around a fifth being singletons, with the ten largest covering about 61%. Time point indicated: persistent/refractory GD, antithyroid drugs over 5 years with positive TRAb. With RNA extracted from PBMCs as input, the TCR library was made. The source of the patients was an endocrinology department in Xi'an, China. Blood from the periphery, nine milliliters in all, was drawn into EDTA tubes. This CDR3 is 15 amino acids long. Germline V CDR1 and CDR2: LGHDT, YNNKEL (reference sequence). V dropped 3 bases and J dropped 6 bases, with 15 bases sitting between them. These data belong to a study of regulatory T cells in long-lasting Graves disease. Across the study: The criterion for persistent Graves' disease was over 5 years of antithyroid drugs with positive TSH receptor antibodies.

This clonotype originated in a female donor with Graves disease. This chain uses TRBV3-1 with TRBJ1-5; TRBD1 is a possible D gene (6 bases). Sequenced material: peripheral blood mononuclear cells (PBMCs), taken when the disease was refractory, from a patient treated with antithyroid drugs. CDR3 residues: CASSHTDRRPQPQHF. The CDR3 nucleotides read TGTGCCAGCAGCCACACGGACAGAAGGCCTCAGCCCCAGCATTTT.